The 7 T cell receptor beta chains below come from one sample, sequenced in a study of T-cell memory formation after mild COVID-19. Each CDR3 protein gets one entry after TCRdb re-called the 5' RACE reads with MiXCR. Among 160,000 or so distinct CDR3 sequences listed, less than 40% were seen once. The sequenced material came from PBMCs or a T cell subset sorted from them (not recorded which). Every receptor here comes from an adult woman who had mild COVID-19 (a few samples of this study predate the infection). Cell type and time point are not known.

This clonotype has a handful of counts. The chain uses TRBV12-5 and TRBJ2-7; D gene unclear. Germline values: CDR1 LGHNT, CDR2 FRNRAP. Trimming removed 2 bases at V and 3 bases at J, with 5 bases between. The length of the CDR3 is 12 residues. The CDR3 region is CASGLSYYEQYF. The DNA for the CDR3 is TGTGCTAGTGGTTTGAGTTACTACGAGCAGTACTTC.

This clonotype was found a few times. V is TRBV4-3 and J is TRBJ2-7; 8 bases are a match to TRBD2. With 4 bases clipped from V and 2 bases from J, the junction kept 7 bases outside the gene matches. From germline, CDR1 is LGHNA and CDR2 YSLEER. This CDR3 spans 15 amino acids. The CDR3 region is CASSRLAGPAYEQYF. CDR3 sequence (DNA): TGCGCCAGCAGCCGATTAGCGGGACCGGCCTACGAGCAGTACTTC.

This clonotype was observed a handful of times. V is TRBV5-1 and J is TRBJ2-2; D not resolved. CDR3 length equals 13 residues. V dropped 3 bases and J dropped 3 bases, with 6 bases sitting between them. From germline, CDR1 is SGHRS and CDR2 YFSETQ. CDR3 in amino acids: CASSYGDTGELFF. The CDR3 coding sequence is TGCGCCAGCAGCTATGGCGACACCGGGGAGCTGTTTTTT. Looking up the rest from reference TRBV5-1 and TRBJ2-2 gives the full variable domain: KAGVTQTPRYLIKTRGQQVTLSCSPISGHRSVSWYQQTPGQGLQFLFEYFSETQRNKGNFPGRFSGRQFSNSRSEMNVSTLELGDSALYLCASSYGDTGELFFGEGSRLTVL.

The V gene is TRBV28, the J gene TRBJ2-7; D not resolved. Germline V gene sequence: CDR1 MDHEN, CDR2 SYDVKM. The ends were cut back, 6 bases at V and 6 bases at J, with 15 bases in the middle. The CDR3 extends over 13 amino acids. Here the CDR3 DNA reads TGTGCCAGCAGAGACTCGTTACTGGCCGAGCAGTACTTC. Amino acids: CASRDSLLAEQYF.

This clonotype was observed a few times. The chain combines TRBV4-1 with TRBJ2-7, with D perhaps matching TRBD2 (6 bases). The CDR3 has 15 residues. V gave up 0 bases and J gave up 6 bases, with 15 bases separating them. CDR1 and CDR2 from the germline V gene are MGHRA and YSYEKL. As DNA, the CDR3 is TGCGCCAGCAGCCAAGACGGGAGAAATGGCGCCGAGCAGTACTTC. Translating it yields CASSQDGRNGAEQYF.

The chain carries TRBV6-1 and TRBJ1-1, with 8 bases lining up with TRBD1. Germline CDR1 and CDR2: MNHNS and SASEGT. With V trimmed by 5 bases and J by 10 bases, 3 bases remained unmatched. CDR3 length: 11 residues. CDR3 sequence: CASSWDRRAFF. The CDR3 coding sequence is TGTGCCAGCAGTTGGGACAGGCGAGCTTTCTTT.

This clonotype came up a few times. The chain carries TRBV27 and TRBJ1-6; no clear D. Trimming left V 6 bases short and J 5 bases short, with 8 bases between. Per the germline V gene, CDR1 is MNHEY and CDR2 is SMNVEV (reference sequence). This CDR3 has 13 residues. The CDR3 reads CASRRTNNSPLHF. Written as DNA, the CDR3 is TGTGCCAGCAGGCGGACTAATAATTCACCCCTCCACTTT.